The present T cell receptor beta chain was sequenced within a study of CD8+CD57+ T cells in acquired aplastic anemia. The wider study: Healthy donor CD4+ samples were sequenced to a depth that averaged around 11 million reads.

Germline loops: CDR1 DFQATT, CDR2 SNEGSKA (reference sequence). CDR3 length: 12 amino acids. V lost 5 bases, J lost 5 bases, and 12 bases lay in between. Findings and caveats of the study: Patients and controls shared roughly 30 CD8+ CDR3 sequences, which appeared highly expressed in patients and within their immunodominant clones. The CD8+ Simpson's diversity of patients and controls was not significantly different.

Using genomic DNA as the template, TCR beta VDJ and CDR3 profiling was carried out. TCRdb re-called the reads with MiXCR, one entry per CDR3 protein. The sample has about 210,000 distinct CDR3 sequences; roughly 57% are singletons. As to this clonotype: The antigen is not known.

The material sequenced was sorted CD4+, CD8+, or CD8+CD57+ T cells (not recorded which) from PBMCs. The chain uses TRBV20-1 and TRBJ1-1; possible D gene TRBD1, 5 bases. The sequence derives from a human donor in good health. The DNA for the CDR3 is TGCAGTGCTTATCAGGGACTTACTGAAGCTTTCTTT. Encoded protein: CSAYQGLTEAFF.